This entry lists 18 T cell receptor beta chains sequenced from one sample in a study of T cell repertoires and HLA-DP antigens. Assay: immunoSEQ multiplex PCR; the TCRdb copy retains only in-frame clones and omits some. The sample carries about 73,000 clones, about 80% recorded once. These receptors' antigens are unknown. The sequenced sample was CD4+ T cells from PBMCs. All receptors derive from a man aged 60-69 years in good health and CMV-seronegative.

The V gene is TRBV5-6, the J gene TRBJ1-5; D is perhaps TRBD1 (6 bases). V was cut by 2 bases and J by 4 bases, with 19 bases left in between. Germline V lookup: CDR1 SGHDT, CDR2 YYEEEE. The CDR3 runs to 17 residues. CDR3 coding DNA: TGTGCCAGCAGCTTAATGACTAGCGGGGGCGGAAATCAGCCCCAGCATTTT. Translation: CASSLMTSGGGNQPQHF. Filled out from reference TRBV5-6 and TRBJ1-5, the complete variable domain reads DAGVTQSPTHLIKTRGQQVTLRCSPKSGHDTVSWYQQALGQGPQFIFQYYEEEERQRGNFPDRFSGHQFPNYSSELNVNALLLGDSALYLCASSLMTSGGGNQPQHFGDGTRLSIL.

This chain uses TRBV10-3 with TRBJ2-1; 14 bases are a match to TRBD2. The V segment lost 6 bases and the J segment 7 bases; nucleotides outside the gene matches: 5. The CDR3 totals 15 residues. The germline CDR1 and CDR2 sequences are ENHRY and SYGVKD. CDR3 protein: CAIRAGLAGVNEQFF. As DNA, the CDR3 is TGTGCCATCAGAGCGGGACTAGCGGGAGTAAATGAGCAGTTCTTC.

The genes are TRBV19 and TRBJ1-3, with 9 bases matching TRBD1. Germline trimming cut 4 bases from V and 3 bases from J; bases unmatched to any gene: 4. Germline values: CDR1 LNHDA, CDR2 SQIVND (reference sequence). This CDR3 is 15 amino acids long. In nucleotides, the CDR3 is TGTGCCAGTAGTAACGGACAGGGGTATGGAAACACCATATATTTT. Translating gives CASSNGQGYGNTIYF.

About this clone itself: The identical CDR3 is also encoded by other nucleotide sequences in the sample. The chain has TRBV7-2 and TRBJ1-5; D unresolved. Germline V lookup: CDR1 SGHTA, CDR2 FQGNSA. Deletions cut 0 bases from V and 1 base from J, with 7 bases between. This CDR3 spans 15 amino acids. The CDR3 sequence is CASSLAGLSNQPQHF. The CDR3 nucleotides are TGTGCCAGCAGCTTAGCAGGTCTCAGCAATCAGCCCCAGCATTTT.

The chain has TRBV4-1 and TRBJ2-5; 7 bases are shared with TRBD1. Germline V gene sequence: CDR1 MGHRA, CDR2 YSYEKL. V was clipped by 4 bases and J by 2 bases; unmatched bases: 1. The CDR3 contains 13 residues. CDR3 bases: TGCGCCAGCAGCCGGGGACAGCAAGAGACCCAGTACTTC. Its protein product is CASSRGQQETQYF.

The chain has TRBV6-5 and TRBJ1-1, with a weak D call TRBD1 (6 bases). The germline V gene encodes CDR1 MNHEY and CDR2 SVGAGI. CDR3 length: 13 amino acids. V lost 11 bases, J lost 5 bases, and 18 bases lay in between. CDR3 sequence (DNA): TGTGCCGCTTCGGGGGGGCGCATAACTGAAGCTTTCTTT. Encoded protein: CAASGGRITEAFF.

The rearrangement links TRBV2 to TRBJ2-1; TRBD1 matches 11 bases. Germline CDR1 and CDR2: SNHLY and FYNNEI. The CDR3 extends over 12 amino acids. The junction had 1 base not matched to a gene; V was cut back by 8 bases and J by 7 bases. The CDR3 bases are TGTGCCAGCGGGACAGGGGGTAATGAGCAGTTCTTC. This encodes CASGTGGNEQFF.

This clone was counted only a few times. CDR3: CASSLAGAYYNEQFF. In DNA form, the CDR3 reads TGTGCCAGCAGCTTAGCGGGGGCGTACTACAATGAGCAGTTCTTC. This rearrangement joins TRBV7-2 to TRBJ2-1; tentative D call: TRBD1 (6 bases). CDR1 is SGHTA and CDR2 is FQGNSA in the germline V gene. V shed 0 bases and J shed 3 bases, with 9 bases lying between them. The CDR3 is 15 amino acids.

This clone occurred a few times. The chain recombines TRBV10-3 with TRBJ2-1, with TRBD2 identical over 9 bases. Unmatched junction bases numbered 5, after V lost 0 bases and J lost 2 bases. CDR1 and CDR2 (germline): ENHRY, SYGVKD. The CDR3 totals 17 residues. The CDR3 DNA reads as TGTGCCATCAGTGAGTCAGGGCGGGGGGGAACCTACAATGAGCAGTTCTTC. Translation: CAISESGRGGTYNEQFF.

This rearrangement joins TRBV27 to TRBJ2-5, with a tentative D call TRBD2 (5 bases). Trimming removed 2 bases from V and 2 bases from J, with 12 bases in between. The CDR3 covers 15 residues. CDR1 is MNHEY, CDR2 SMNVEV, per germline (reference sequence). The CDR3 DNA sequence: TGTGCCAGCAGTTTAGGCCGGGATGGACAAGAGACCCAGTACTTC. Protein sequence: CASSLGRDGQETQYF.

The V and J genes are TRBV4-2 and TRBJ2-5; the D gene is possibly TRBD2 (6 bases). CDR1 LGHNA and CDR2 YNFKEQ come from the germline V gene. This CDR3 is 13 amino acids long. The V end was cut by 5 bases, the J end by 7 bases, with 14 bases between. The CDR3 is CASSGGSLGTQYF. CDR3 nucleotides: TGTGCCAGCAGCGGAGGGAGCCTCGGGACCCAGTACTTC.

V and J are TRBV6-5 and TRBJ2-1, with a tentative D call TRBD1 (5 bases). The CDR3 extends over 13 amino acids. From germline, CDR1 is MNHEY and CDR2 SVGAGI. Trimming shortened V by 2 bases and J by 10 bases, and 12 bases separated the two germline ends. The CDR3 DNA is TGTGCCAGCAGTTACGACCCAACAGGAGAGCAGTTCTTC. Its protein is CASSYDPTGEQFF.

The chain joins TRBV25-1 to TRBJ2-3, with D possibly TRBD2 on 7 matching bases. Trimming took 8 bases from V and 4 from J, leaving 19 bases between them. The CDR3 runs to 15 residues. The germline V gene has CDR1 MGHDK and CDR2 SYGVNS. Written as DNA, the CDR3 is TGTGCCAGCTCACAAAGGGGGGGAACGGCAGATACGCAGTATTTT. Translated, it gives CASSQRGGTADTQYF.

This chain uses TRBV2 with TRBJ1-1, with D maybe TRBD1 (6 bases). The CDR3 loop spans 16 amino acids. The ends were cut back, 7 bases at V and 1 base at J, with 19 bases in the middle. In germline, CDR1 is SNHLY, CDR2 FYNNEI. The CDR3 sequence is CASKPIQGFSNTEAFF. Here the CDR3 DNA reads TGTGCCAGCAAACCTATACAGGGTTTTTCGAACACTGAAGCTTTCTTT.

The rearrangement joins TRBV6-5 to TRBJ2-1; 11 bases map to TRBD2. Germline lookup yields CDR1 MNHEY and CDR2 SVGAGI. This CDR3 has 15 residues. V lost 0 bases, J lost 7 bases, and 2 bases stayed unmatched. CDR3 amino acids: CASSYSSGGVNEQFF. CDR3 DNA: TGTGCCAGCAGTTACTCTAGCGGGGGGGTTAATGAGCAGTTCTTC.

The chain carries TRBV5-6 and TRBJ2-1; 11 positions match TRBD1. With 3 bases clipped from V and 4 bases from J, the junction kept 3 bases outside the gene matches. The germline V gene encodes CDR1 SGHDT and CDR2 YYEEEE. This CDR3 region has 15 residues. CDR3 bases: TGTGCCAGCAGCTCGGGGACAGGGGGATACAATGAGCAGTTCTTC. Amino acids: CASSSGTGGYNEQFF.

The V call is TRBV5-5, the J call TRBJ2-7; 10 bases agree with TRBD2. CDR3 length: 14 amino acids. Germline CDR1 reads SGHKS; CDR2 reads YYEKEE (reference sequence). V shed 2 bases, J shed 7 bases, and the junction held 6 bases outside the gene matches. The CDR3 region is CASSFLAGVWEQYV. As DNA, the CDR3 is TGTGCCAGCAGCTTCCTAGCGGGAGTATGGGAGCAGTACGTC.

CDR3 region: CASGGQMGTDTQYF. The CDR3 nucleotides read TGTGCTAGTGGTGGACAGATGGGCACAGATACGCAGTATTTT. The chain joins TRBV12-5 to TRBJ2-3, with D possibly matching TRBD1 (6 bases). The CDR3 sequence is 14 residues long. With 5 bases removed from V and 1 base from J, the gap between germline ends came to 10 bases. Germline V CDR1 and CDR2: LGHNT, FRNRAP. Supplemented by reference TRBV12-5 and TRBJ2-3, the full variable domain reads DARVTQTPRHKVTEMGQEVTMRCQPILGHNTVFWYRQTMMQGLELLAYFRNRAPLDDSGMPKDRFSAEMPDATLATLKIQPSEPRDSAVYFCASGGQMGTDTQYFGPGTRLTVL.